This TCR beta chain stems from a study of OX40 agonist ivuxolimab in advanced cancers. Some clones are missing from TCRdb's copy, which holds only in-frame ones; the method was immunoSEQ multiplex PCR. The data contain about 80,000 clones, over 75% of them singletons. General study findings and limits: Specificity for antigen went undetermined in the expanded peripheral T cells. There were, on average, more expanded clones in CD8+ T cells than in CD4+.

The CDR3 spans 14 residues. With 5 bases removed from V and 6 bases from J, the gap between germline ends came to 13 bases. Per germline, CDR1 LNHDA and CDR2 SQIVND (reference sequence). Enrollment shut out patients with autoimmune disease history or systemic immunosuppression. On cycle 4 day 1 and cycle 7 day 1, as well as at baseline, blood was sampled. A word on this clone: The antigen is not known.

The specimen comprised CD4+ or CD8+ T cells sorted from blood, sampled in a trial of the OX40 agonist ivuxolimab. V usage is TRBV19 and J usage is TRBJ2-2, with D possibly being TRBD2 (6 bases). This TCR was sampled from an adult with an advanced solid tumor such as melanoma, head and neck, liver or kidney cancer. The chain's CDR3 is CASSFRGKAGELFF. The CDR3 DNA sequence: TGTGCCAGTAGTTTCCGCGGGAAGGCCGGGGAGCTGTTTTTT.